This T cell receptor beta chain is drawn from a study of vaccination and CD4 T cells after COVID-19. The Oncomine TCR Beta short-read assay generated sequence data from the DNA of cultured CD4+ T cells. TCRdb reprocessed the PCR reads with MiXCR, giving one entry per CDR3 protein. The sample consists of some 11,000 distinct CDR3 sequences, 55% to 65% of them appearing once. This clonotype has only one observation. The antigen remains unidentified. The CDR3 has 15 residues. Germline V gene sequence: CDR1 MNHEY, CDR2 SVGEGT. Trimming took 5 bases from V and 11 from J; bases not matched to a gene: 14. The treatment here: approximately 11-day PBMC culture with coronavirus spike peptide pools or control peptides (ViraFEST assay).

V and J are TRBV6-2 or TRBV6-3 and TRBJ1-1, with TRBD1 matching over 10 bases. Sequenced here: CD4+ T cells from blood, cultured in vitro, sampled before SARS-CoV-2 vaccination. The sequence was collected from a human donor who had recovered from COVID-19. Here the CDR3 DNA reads TGTGCCAGCAGTCCAGGCAGGGGACAGGGGTTGAAGGCTTTCTTT. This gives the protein CASSPGRGQGLKAFF.